This T cell receptor (beta chain) was captured by sequencing in a study of T cells in Graves' hyperthyroidism and ophthalmopathy. Overall study results and limits: A model built on 13 V-J features separated ophthalmopathy from stable hyperthyroidism. Blood also contained most expanded thyroid clonotypes above 0.001.

This clonotype was seen many times. Antigen specificity is unknown. The investigators amplified TCR beta CDR3 regions from RNA transcripts. First-round RT-PCR of the TCR CDR3 relied on the HTBI primer set. From the multiplex PCR reads, TCRdb called clonotypes with MiXCR, one entry per CDR3 protein. Altogether approximately 640,000 distinct CDR3 sequences are present, 15% to 20% being singletons, with the ten largest covering approximately 3.9%. Those with hyperthyroidism were 18 to 65 years old, newly diagnosed, and ill for under 2 months. CDR1 is MDHEN, CDR2 SYDVKM, per germline. The V end was cut by 8 bases, the J end by 3 bases, with 11 bases between. The CDR3 spans 12 residues.

What was sequenced was blood. The sequence was obtained from a woman aged 25 to 39 with Graves' hyperthyroidism. V is TRBV28 and J is TRBJ2-7; tentatively, D is TRBD1 (5 bases). The CDR3 DNA sequence: TGTGCCAGCCTTGACAGCTACTACGAGCAGTACTTC. Translating gives CASLDSYYEQYF.